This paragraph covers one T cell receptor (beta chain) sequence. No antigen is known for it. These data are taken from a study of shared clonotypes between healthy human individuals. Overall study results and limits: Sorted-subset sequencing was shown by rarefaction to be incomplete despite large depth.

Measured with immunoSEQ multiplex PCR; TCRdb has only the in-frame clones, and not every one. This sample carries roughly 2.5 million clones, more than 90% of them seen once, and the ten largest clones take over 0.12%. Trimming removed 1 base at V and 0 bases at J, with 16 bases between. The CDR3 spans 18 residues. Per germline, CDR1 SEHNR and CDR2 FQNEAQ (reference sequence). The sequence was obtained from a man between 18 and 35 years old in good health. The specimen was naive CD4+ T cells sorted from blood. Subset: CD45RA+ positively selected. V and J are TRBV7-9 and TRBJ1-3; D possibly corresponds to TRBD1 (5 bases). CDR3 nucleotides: TGTGCCAGCAGCTTAGGTCTCGGGACTGCAAGCTCTGGAAACACCATATATTTT. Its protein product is CASSLGLGTASSGNTIYF.